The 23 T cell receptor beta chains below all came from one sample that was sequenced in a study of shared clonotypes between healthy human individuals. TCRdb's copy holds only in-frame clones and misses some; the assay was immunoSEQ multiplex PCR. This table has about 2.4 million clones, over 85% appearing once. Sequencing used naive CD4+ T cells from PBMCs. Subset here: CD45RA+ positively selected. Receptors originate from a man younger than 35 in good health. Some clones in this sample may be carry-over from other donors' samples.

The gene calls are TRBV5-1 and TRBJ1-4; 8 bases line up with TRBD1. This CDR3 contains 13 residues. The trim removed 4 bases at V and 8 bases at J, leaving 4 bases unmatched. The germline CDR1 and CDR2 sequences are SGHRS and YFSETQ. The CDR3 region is CASSTQGAEKLFF. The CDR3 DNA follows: TGCGCCAGCAGCACTCAGGGGGCCGAAAAACTGTTTTTT.

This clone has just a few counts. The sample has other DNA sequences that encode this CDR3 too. DNA of the CDR3: TGCGCCAGCAGCTTGGGGGTAGATACGCAGTATTTT. Translation: CASSLGVDTQYF. The rearrangement links TRBV5-1 to TRBJ2-3; D is unresolved. V was shortened by 0 bases and J by 5 bases, with 4 bases between the two germline ends. CDR1 is SGHRS, CDR2 YFSETQ, per germline. This CDR3 is 12 amino acids long.

The CDR3 is CASSGGQLTSSYNSPLHF. For the CDR3, the DNA is TGTGCCAGCAGTGGGGGACAGCTCACCAGCTCCTATAATTCACCCCTCCACTTT. This sequence joins TRBV25-1 and TRBJ1-6; 7 nucleotides line up with TRBD1. The CDR3 totals 18 residues. Unmatched junction bases numbered 9, after V lost 4 bases and J lost 0 bases. Per the germline V gene, CDR1 is MGHDK and CDR2 is SYGVNS.

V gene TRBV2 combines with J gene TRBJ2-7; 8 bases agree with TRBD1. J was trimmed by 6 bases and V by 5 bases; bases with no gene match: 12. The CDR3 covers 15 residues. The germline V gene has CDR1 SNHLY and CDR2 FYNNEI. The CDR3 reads CASSTAGGVFSEQYF. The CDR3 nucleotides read TGTGCCAGCAGTACCGCAGGGGGCGTTTTTAGCGAGCAGTACTTC.

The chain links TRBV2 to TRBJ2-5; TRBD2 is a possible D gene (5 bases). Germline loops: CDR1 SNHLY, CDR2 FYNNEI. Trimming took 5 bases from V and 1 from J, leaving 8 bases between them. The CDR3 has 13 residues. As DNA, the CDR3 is TGTGCCAGCAGTCTAGCCCGCCAAGAGACCCAGTACTTC. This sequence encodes CASSLARQETQYF.

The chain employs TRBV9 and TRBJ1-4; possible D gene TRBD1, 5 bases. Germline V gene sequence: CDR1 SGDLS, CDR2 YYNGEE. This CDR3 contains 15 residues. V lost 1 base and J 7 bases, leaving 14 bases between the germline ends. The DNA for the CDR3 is TGTGCCAGCAGCGTACAAGGGGAAGTATTTGAAAAACTGTTTTTT. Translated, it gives CASSVQGEVFEKLFF.

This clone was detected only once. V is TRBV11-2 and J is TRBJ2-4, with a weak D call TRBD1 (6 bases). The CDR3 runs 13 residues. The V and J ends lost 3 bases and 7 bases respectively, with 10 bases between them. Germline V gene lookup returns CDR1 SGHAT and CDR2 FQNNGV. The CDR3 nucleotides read TGTGCCAGCAGCTTTATTAGGGGGAACATTCAGTACTTC. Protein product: CASSFIRGNIQYF.

As DNA, the CDR3 is TGCGCCAGCAGCACTATAGCGGGAGGCTCCTACGAGCAGTACTTC. It is translated as CASSTIAGGSYEQYF. The chain links TRBV5-1 to TRBJ2-7, with 10 positions matching TRBD2. Germline-derived CDR1 and CDR2 are SGHRS and YFSETQ. This CDR3 contains 15 residues. Trimming removed 4 bases from V and 0 bases from J; junction bases left unmatched: 4.

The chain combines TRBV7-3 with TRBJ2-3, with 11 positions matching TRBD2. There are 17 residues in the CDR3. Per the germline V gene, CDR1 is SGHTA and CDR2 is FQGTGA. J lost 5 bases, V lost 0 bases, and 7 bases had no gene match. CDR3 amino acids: CASSLTVAGGPVDTQYF. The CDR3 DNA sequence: TGTGCCAGCAGCTTAACAGTAGCGGGAGGGCCAGTAGATACGCAGTATTTT.

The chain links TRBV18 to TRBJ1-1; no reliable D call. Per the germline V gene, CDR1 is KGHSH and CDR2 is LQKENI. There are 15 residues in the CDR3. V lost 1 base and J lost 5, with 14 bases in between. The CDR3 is CASSPLVDLETEAFF. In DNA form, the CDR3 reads TGTGCCAGCTCACCACTCGTGGATTTGGAGACTGAAGCTTTCTTT.

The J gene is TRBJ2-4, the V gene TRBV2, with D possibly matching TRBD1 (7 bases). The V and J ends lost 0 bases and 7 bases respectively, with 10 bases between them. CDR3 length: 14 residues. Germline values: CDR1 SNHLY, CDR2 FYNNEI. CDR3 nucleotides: TGTGCCAGCAGTGAAGCGACAGGGACTAACATTCAGTACTTC. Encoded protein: CASSEATGTNIQYF.

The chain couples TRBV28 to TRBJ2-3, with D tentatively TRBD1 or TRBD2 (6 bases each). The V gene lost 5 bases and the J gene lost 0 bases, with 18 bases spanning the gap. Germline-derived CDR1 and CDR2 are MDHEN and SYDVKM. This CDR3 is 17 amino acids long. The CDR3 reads CASSVGGTKSSTDTQYF. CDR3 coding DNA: TGTGCCAGCAGTGTGGGCGGGACAAAATCTAGCACAGATACGCAGTATTTT.

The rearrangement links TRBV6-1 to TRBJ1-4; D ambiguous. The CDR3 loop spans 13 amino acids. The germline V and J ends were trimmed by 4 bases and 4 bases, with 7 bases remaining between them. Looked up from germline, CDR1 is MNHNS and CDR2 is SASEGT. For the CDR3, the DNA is TGTGCCAGCAGTGTTCAGCTTAATGAAAAACTGTTTTTT. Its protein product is CASSVQLNEKLFF.

CDR3 residues: CASSYYRDKNSPLHF. The CDR3 region has the DNA TGTGCCAGCAGTTACTACAGGGATAAAAATTCACCCCTCCACTTT. The gene calls are TRBV2 and TRBJ1-6, with TRBD1 as a possible D gene (6 bases). The germline CDR1 and CDR2 sequences are SNHLY and FYNNEI. V was pared by 5 bases and J by 7 bases, with 15 bases between. The CDR3 consists of 15 residues.

The CDR3 spells CASSSAGGPSDTQYF. The CDR3 DNA reads TGTGCCAGCAGCTCCGCAGGGGGCCCCTCAGATACGCAGTATTTT. The J gene is TRBJ2-3, the V gene TRBV11-2, with 8 bases lining up with TRBD1. The J segment lost 4 bases and the V segment lost 4 bases, leaving 7 bases of the junction unmatched. In germline, CDR1 is SGHAT, CDR2 FQNNGV. The CDR3 runs 15 residues.

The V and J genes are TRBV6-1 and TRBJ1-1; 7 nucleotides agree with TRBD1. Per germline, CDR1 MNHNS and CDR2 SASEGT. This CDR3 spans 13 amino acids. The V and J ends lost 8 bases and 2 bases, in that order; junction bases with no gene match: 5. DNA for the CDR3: TGTGCCAGCTGCGACAGGGCTAACACTGAAGCTTTCTTT. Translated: CASCDRANTEAFF.

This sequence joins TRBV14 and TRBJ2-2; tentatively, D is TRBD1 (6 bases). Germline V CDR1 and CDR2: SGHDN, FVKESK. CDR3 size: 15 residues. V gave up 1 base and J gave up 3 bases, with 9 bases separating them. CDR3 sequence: CASSQGDTYTGELFF. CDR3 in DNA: TGTGCCAGCAGCCAAGGGGACACGTACACCGGGGAGCTGTTTTTT.

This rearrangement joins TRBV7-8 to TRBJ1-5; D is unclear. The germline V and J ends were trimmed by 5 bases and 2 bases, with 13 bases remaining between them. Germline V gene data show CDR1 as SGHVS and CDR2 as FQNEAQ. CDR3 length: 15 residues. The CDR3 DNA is TGTGCCAGCAGCCCCACCAGATTGGGCAATCAGCCCCAGCATTTT. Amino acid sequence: CASSPTRLGNQPQHF.

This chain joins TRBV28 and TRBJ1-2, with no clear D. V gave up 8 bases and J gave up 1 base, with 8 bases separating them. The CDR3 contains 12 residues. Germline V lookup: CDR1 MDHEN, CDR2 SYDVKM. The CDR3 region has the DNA TGTGCCAGCCGCAAGGATAACTATGGCTACACCTTC. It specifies CASRKDNYGYTF.

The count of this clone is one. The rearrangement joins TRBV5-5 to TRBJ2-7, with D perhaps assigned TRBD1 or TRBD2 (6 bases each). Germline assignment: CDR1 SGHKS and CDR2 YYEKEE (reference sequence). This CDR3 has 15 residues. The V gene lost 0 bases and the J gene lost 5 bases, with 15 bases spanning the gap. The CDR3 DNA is TGTGCCAGCAGCTTGGCGGGGGCAGGGGCCCACGAGCAGTACTTC. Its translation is CASSLAGAGAHEQYF.

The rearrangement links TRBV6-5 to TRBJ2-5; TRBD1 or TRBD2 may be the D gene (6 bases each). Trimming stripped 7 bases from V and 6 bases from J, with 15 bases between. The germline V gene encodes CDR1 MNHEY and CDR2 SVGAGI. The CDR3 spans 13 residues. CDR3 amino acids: CASTLPGAKTQYF. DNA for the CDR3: TGTGCCAGCACCCTCCCGGGGGCCAAGACCCAGTACTTC.

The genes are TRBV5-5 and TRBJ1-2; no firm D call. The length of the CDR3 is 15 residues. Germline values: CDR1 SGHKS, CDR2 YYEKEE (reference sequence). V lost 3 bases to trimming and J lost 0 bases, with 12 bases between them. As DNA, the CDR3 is TGTGCCAGCAGCTCCGATATACAGCCTAACTATGGCTACACCTTC. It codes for CASSSDIQPNYGYTF.

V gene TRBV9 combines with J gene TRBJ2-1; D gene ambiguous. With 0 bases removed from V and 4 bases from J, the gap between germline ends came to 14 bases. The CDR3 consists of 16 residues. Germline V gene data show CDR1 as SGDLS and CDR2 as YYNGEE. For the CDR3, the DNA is TGTGCCAGCAGCGTAGCCCCAAACGCGGATTACAATGAGCAGTTCTTC. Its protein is CASSVAPNADYNEQFF.